The 15 T cell receptor beta chains below all came from one sample that was sequenced in a study of blood T cell repertoires in COVID-19. The protocol was immunoSEQ multiplex PCR, while the TCRdb copy is restricted to in-frame clones and leaves out a portion. The sample shows about 160,000 clones, 70% to 90% of them seen only once. Sequencing was performed on peripheral blood. All receptors derive from a man aged 40-49 years with acute or convalescent COVID-19.

This chain uses TRBV19 with TRBJ2-3, with 9 bases matching TRBD2. CDR1 LNHDA and CDR2 SQIVND come from the germline V gene (reference sequence). The trim removed 9 bases at V and 2 bases at J, leaving 6 bases unmatched. This CDR3 region has 14 residues. Written as DNA, the CDR3 is TGTGCCAGCGCGGGACTAGCCTACACAGATACGCAGTATTTT. Amino acid sequence: CASAGLAYTDTQYF.

The V call is TRBV7-9, the J call TRBJ1-2; the D is unclear. V lost 5 bases, J lost 7 bases, and 17 bases lay in between. The germline gives CDR1 SEHNR, CDR2 FQNEAQ (reference sequence). The CDR3 consists of 14 residues. The CDR3: CASSLPRGYGGYTF. In DNA form, the CDR3 reads TGTGCCAGCAGCCTCCCACGCGGCTATGGTGGCTACACCTTC.

The chain employs TRBV2 and TRBJ1-1; D not certain. Per the germline V gene, CDR1 is SNHLY and CDR2 is FYNNEI. This CDR3 spans 15 amino acids. The ends were cut back, 3 bases at V and 1 base at J, with 12 bases in the middle. The CDR3 region has the DNA TGTGCCAGCAGTGAGAATTCAGCGGCGAACACTGAAGCTTTCTTT. The encoded protein is CASSENSAANTEAFF.

This chain connects TRBV30 to TRBJ2-3; 8 bases match TRBD2. Trimming cost V 4 bases and J 6 bases; bases outside gene matches: 9. CDR1 and CDR2 from the germline V gene are GTSNPN and SVGIG (reference sequence). The CDR3 is 14 residues long. The CDR3 spells CAWNLAGGADTQYF. The CDR3 bases are TGTGCCTGGAATCTAGCGGGTGGTGCCGATACGCAGTATTTT.

The chain joins TRBV5-1 to TRBJ2-1; 12 bases align to TRBD1. V shed 7 bases, J shed 7 bases, and the junction held 9 bases outside the gene matches. CDR1 is SGHRS, CDR2 YFSETQ, per germline. The CDR3 length is 15 residues. CDR3 region: CASYSGQGARNEQFF. The CDR3 nucleotides are TGCGCCAGCTATTCGGGACAGGGGGCCAGGAATGAGCAGTTCTTC.

V and J are TRBV4-1 and TRBJ2-1; 8 nucleotides align to TRBD2. There are 16 residues in the CDR3. V shed 0 bases and J 8 bases; nucleotides not matched to a gene: 9. CDR1 and CDR2 from the germline V gene are MGHRA and YSYEKL. The CDR3 DNA reads as TGCGCCAGCAGCCAAGATCGCCGGGGGGGTTCCGATGAGCAGTTCTTC. Its translation: CASSQDRRGGSDEQFF.

This chain joins TRBV5-4 and TRBJ1-4; D not certain. CDR1 is SGHNT, CDR2 YYREEE, per germline (reference sequence). V lost 4 bases to trimming and J lost 8 bases, with 12 bases between them. CDR3 size: 13 residues. The CDR3 is CASSRTGNEKLFF. CDR3 in DNA: TGTGCCAGCAGCCGGACGGGAAACGAAAAACTGTTTTTT.

This sequence joins TRBV5-1 and TRBJ2-3; the D gene is possibly TRBD1 (8 bases). Germline V gene sequence: CDR1 SGHRS, CDR2 YFSETQ. V was pared by 4 bases and J by 4 bases, with 22 bases between. The length of the CDR3 is 17 residues. CDR3 protein: CASSLTGQGGLADTQYF. In nucleotides, the CDR3 is TGCGCCAGCAGCCTTACCGGACAGGGAGGGCTGGCAGATACGCAGTATTTT.

This clone was seen a few times. The chain links TRBV19 to TRBJ2-5; D is possibly TRBD1 (6 bases). Per germline, CDR1 LNHDA and CDR2 SQIVND (reference sequence). Trimming cost V 4 bases and J 3 bases, with 9 bases left between them. This CDR3 is built from 13 residues. The CDR3 DNA reads as TGTGCCAGTAGTAGAAACAGGGAAGAGACCCAGTACTTC. Translating it yields CASSRNREETQYF.

This clone was seen once. The chain combines TRBV6-5 with TRBJ2-3; perhaps TRBD1 as D (6 bases). V dropped 0 bases and J dropped 9 bases, with 13 bases sitting between them. The CDR3 is 14 residues long. Germline V gives CDR1 MNHEY, CDR2 SVGAGI. The CDR3 nucleotides read TGTGCCAGCAGTTACTCGAACCGAGGACAGACGCAGTATTTT. Amino acid sequence: CASSYSNRGQTQYF.

The chain links TRBV29-1 to TRBJ2-4; 9 bases fit TRBD1. V shed 3 bases and J 2 bases; nucleotides not matched to a gene: 2. Germline V lookup: CDR1 SQVTM, CDR2 ANQGSEA. CDR3 length: 14 residues. DNA for the CDR3: TGCAGCGTTGAGACAGGGGGAACCAAAAACATTCAGTACTTC. This gives the protein CSVETGGTKNIQYF. Supplemented by reference TRBV29-1 and TRBJ2-4, the full variable domain reads SAVISQKPSRDICQRGTSLTIQCQVDSQVTMMFWYRQQPGQSLTLIATANQGSEATYESGFVIDKFPISRPNLTFSTLTVSNMSPEDSSIYLCSVETGGTKNIQYFGAGTRLSVL.

The CDR3 DNA reads TGTGCCAGCAGCTTGGGGACAGACAATAACATTCAGTACTTC. This sequence encodes CASSLGTDNNIQYF. This chain joins TRBV5-4 and TRBJ2-4, with a weak D call TRBD1 (6 bases). Between the trimmed V and J ends, which lost 0 bases and 7 bases, there was a span of 11 bases. Germline V lookup: CDR1 SGHNT, CDR2 YYREEE (reference sequence). The CDR3 sequence is 14 residues long.

The rearrangement links TRBV5-5 to TRBJ2-5; 10 nucleotides align to TRBD1. The CDR3 runs to 16 residues. Per germline, CDR1 SGHKS and CDR2 YYEKEE (reference sequence). The J segment lost 6 bases and the V segment lost 3 bases, leaving 11 bases of the junction unmatched. The CDR3 nucleotides read TGTGCCAGCAGCTCCTCGACAGGGGGCGCCGGAAAGACCCAGTACTTC. Amino acid sequence: CASSSSTGGAGKTQYF.

This clone came up once. The V gene is TRBV5-1, the J gene TRBJ2-3; 7 nucleotides match TRBD1. The ends lost 3 bases at V and 6 bases at J; junction bases unmatched: 7. Germline values: CDR1 SGHRS, CDR2 YFSETQ. The CDR3 is made up of 14 amino acids. In nucleotides, the CDR3 is TGCGCCAGCAGCTCCCAGGGGGTATGGGATACGCAGTATTTT. Translating it yields CASSSQGVWDTQYF.

The chain joins TRBV7-8 to TRBJ2-2, with TRBD1 identical over 7 bases. CDR1 SGHVS and CDR2 FQNEAQ come from the germline V gene. The CDR3 runs to 13 residues. J gave up 7 bases and V 5 bases, and 4 bases lay outside the gene matches. Here the CDR3 DNA reads TGTGCCAGCAGCCCACAGGGGTACGGGGAGCTGTTTTTT. It specifies CASSPQGYGELFF.